This TCR beta chain was captured by sequencing in a study of blood T cells in healthy people across ages. Study-level points and caveats: Naive T cell percentage strongly correlated with TCR beta diversity.

Peripheral blood samples of 9 to 10 milliliters were drawn from each donor. Per sample, no less than 5 micrograms of total RNA were extracted. A sample-barcoded 5' primer and a J-beta primer mix were used in a second PCR of roughly 7 to 11 cycles. A template-switch adaptor that had 12 random nucleotides put a tag on each cDNA molecule. TCRdb re-called the 5' RACE reads through MiXCR, storing one row per CDR3 protein. The sample records under 1,000,000 distinct CDR3 sequences, about half being singletons. As regards this clonotype: Its antigen is undetermined.

The CDR3 consists of 16 residues. Germline V CDR1 and CDR2: LGHDT, YNNKEL (reference sequence). Deletions cut 2 bases from V and 0 bases from J, with 14 bases between. The origin of this receptor is a man aged 80 or over in good health. Sequencing was performed on blood. This chain uses TRBV3-1 with TRBJ2-7; weak D call: TRBD2 (7 bases). This CDR3 reads CASSQKKGGVSYEQYF. Written as DNA, the CDR3 is TGTGCCAGCAGCCAAAAGAAGGGGGGGGTCTCCTACGAGCAGTACTTC.